These T cell receptor beta chains were read from a single sample in a study of blood T cell repertoires in COVID-19. TCRdb keeps only in-frame clones here, not all; method: immunoSEQ multiplex PCR. The data show approximately 190,000 clones, roughly 82% seen once. The sequencing input was PBMCs or T cells enriched from blood (not recorded which). Source of these receptors: a woman aged 55-70 years with acute COVID-19. CDR3s include the opening cysteine and the closing phenylalanine or tryptophan. The D gene is left open where the match is weak. Clone size is shown for a subset of rows, as once, few, many or a class of expanded clone.

TRBV24-1	15	TRBJ1-5	TRBD1	.	TGTGCCACCAGTCCTCGGACAGGGGGCAATCAGCCCCAGCATTTT	CATSPRTGGNQPQHF
TRBV20-1	11	TRBJ2-3	.	.	TGCAGTGCCCCGAGTGGTAATACGCAGTATTTT	CSAPSGNTQYF
TRBV4-1	19	TRBJ1-5	.	.	TGCGCCAGCAGCCATACTCCGGGACTTGACCGATATAGCAATCAGCCCCAGCATTTT	CASSHTPGLDRYSNQPQHF
TRBV7-2	15	TRBJ1-1	TRBD1	.	TGTGCCAGCAGCCGGGCGCGGACAGGGACTTTGGGAGCTTTCTTT	CASSRARTGTLGAFF
TRBV6-2/TRBV6-3	13	TRBJ1-1	.	.	TGTGCCAGCAGCCCCCACTCGAACACTGAAGCTTTCTTT	CASSPHSNTEAFF
TRBV19	15	TRBJ1-4	TRBD1	few	TGTGCCAGTAGTATAAGGGCGACAGGGGGGGAAAAACTGTTTTTT	CASSIRATGGEKLFF
TRBV30	14	TRBJ1-6	.	.	TGTGCCTGCCGCCGGGGGGGCCAAAATTCACCCCTCCACTTT	CACRRGGQNSPLHF
TRBV18	17	TRBJ1-4	.	.	TGTGCCAGCTCACCGGCCCCTCGAGCCAGGGGAGATGAAAAACTGTTTTTT	CASSPAPRARGDEKLFF
TRBV19	13	TRBJ1-2	.	.	TGTGCCAGTAGTATGGACAGTAATTATGGCTACACCTTC	CASSMDSNYGYTF
TRBV5-1	16	TRBJ1-4	TRBD1	.	TGCGCCAGCAGCCCACAGGGGGCGGCAACTAATGAAAAACTGTTTTTT	CASSPQGAATNEKLFF
TRBV4-3	14	TRBJ1-1	TRBD1	.	TGCGCCAGCAGCCAAGATAGGGGGCAGGCCAAAGCTTTCTTT	CASSQDRGQAKAFF
TRBV5-4	15	TRBJ1-1	TRBD1	.	TGTGCCAGCAGCTGGCCGGGACAGTTGAACACTGAAGCTTTCTTT	CASSWPGQLNTEAFF
TRBV6-4	15	TRBJ2-1	TRBD2	.	TGTGCCAGCAGTGAAGGCGGGAGCTCCTACAATGAGCAGTTCTTC	CASSEGGSSYNEQFF
TRBV29-1	13	TRBJ2-3	.	.	TGCAGCGTTGAAGGGCTAGAACAAGATACGCAGTATTTT	CSVEGLEQDTQYF
TRBV4-1	17	TRBJ2-7	TRBD2	.	TGCGCCAGCAGCCAAGAACCTACTCGCGCGGGAGAGAACGAGCAGTACTTC	CASSQEPTRAGENEQYF
TRBV5-3	13	TRBJ2-7	.	once	TGTGCCAGAAGCTTGGACCGAGCCTACGAGCAGTACTTC	CARSLDRAYEQYF
TRBV30	13	TRBJ1-3	.	.	TGTGCCTTTGCAAGGGGCTCTGGAAACACCATATATTTT	CAFARGSGNTIYF
TRBV5-6	13	TRBJ1-1	.	.	TGTGCCAGCAGCTTGGGTTCAGGGCCTGAAGCTTTCTTT	CASSLGSGPEAFF
TRBV6-5	16	TRBJ2-7	TRBD2	.	TGTGCCAGCAGTTCCCAGGGACTACGCCTCTCCTACGAGCAGTACTTC	CASSSQGLRLSYEQYF
TRBV2	14	TRBJ1-1	TRBD1	few	TGTGCCAGCAGTGGTGACAGGGGGCCCACTGAAGCTTTCTTT	CASSGDRGPTEAFF